One and the same sample provided the 13 T cell receptor beta chains below, sequenced in a study of early stage breast cancer tumors. Clones were read by immunoSEQ multiplex PCR, and TCRdb kept only the in-frame ones, dropping some. The sample shows about 36,000 clones, around 70% of them seen only once. Sequencing used blood. The source of these receptors is a person aged 55-75 years with breast cancer.

The chain has TRBV28 and TRBJ1-2; TRBD1 matches at 8 bases. This CDR3 has 13 amino acids. CDR1 MDHEN and CDR2 SYDVKM come from the germline V gene. The trim removed 5 bases at V and 4 bases at J, leaving 3 bases unmatched. CDR3 residues: CASSTGGRYGYTF. CDR3 nucleotides: TGTGCCAGCAGTACAGGGGGGCGCTATGGCTACACCTTC.

This clone has only a few counts. This chain links TRBV7-6 with TRBJ1-5, with TRBD1 identical over 7 bases. This CDR3 is built from 15 residues. The ends lost 5 bases at V and 3 bases at J; junction bases unmatched: 7. Germline V gene data show CDR1 as SGHVS and CDR2 as FNYEAQ. The CDR3: CASSPTGANNQPQHF. The CDR3 DNA sequence: TGTGCCAGCAGCCCTACAGGGGCCAACAATCAGCCCCAGCATTTT.

In this sample, this clone turned up a few times. This chain uses TRBV28 with TRBJ2-7; D remains ambiguous. CDR3 length: 11 amino acids. The V end was cut by 5 bases, the J end by 3 bases, with 5 bases between. Germline CDR1 is MDHEN and CDR2 is SYDVKM. Here the CDR3 reads CASSKIYEQYF. Here the CDR3 DNA reads TGTGCCAGCAGTAAGATCTACGAGCAGTACTTC.

The chain links TRBV9 to TRBJ2-5; D is uncertain. Germline loops: CDR1 SGDLS, CDR2 YYNGEE. Trimming pared 3 bases from V and 2 bases from J, leaving 8 bases between. The CDR3 is 13 residues long. The chain's CDR3 is CASSGPEQETQYF. Written as DNA, the CDR3 is TGTGCCAGCAGCGGTCCGGAACAAGAGACCCAGTACTTC.

The genes are TRBV28 and TRBJ1-2; 8 bases match TRBD1. With 7 bases clipped from V and 2 bases from J, the junction kept 6 bases outside the gene matches. Germline CDR1 reads MDHEN; CDR2 reads SYDVKM. CDR3 length: 14 amino acids. CDR3 sequence: CASTRTGLNYGYTF. The CDR3 coding sequence is TGTGCCAGCACCCGGACAGGGCTAAACTATGGCTACACCTTC.

For the CDR3, the DNA is TGCGCCAGCAGCGCCTTGTCCGGCACAGATACGCAGTATTTT. This codes for CASSALSGTDTQYF. The gene calls are TRBV5-1 and TRBJ2-3; D gene uncertain. V dropped 4 bases and J dropped 1 base, with 10 bases sitting between them. The germline V gene has CDR1 SGHRS and CDR2 YFSETQ. This CDR3 is 14 amino acids long. The whole variable domain, remainder taken from reference TRBV5-1 and TRBJ2-3, is KAGVTQTPRYLIKTRGQQVTLSCSPISGHRSVSWYQQTPGQGLQFLFEYFSETQRNKGNFPGRFSGRQFSNSRSEMNVSTLELGDSALYLCASSALSGTDTQYFGPGTRLTVL.

The J gene is TRBJ1-5, the V gene TRBV7-8; D unclear. Germline loops: CDR1 SGHVS, CDR2 FQNEAQ. This CDR3 is built from 16 residues. V shed 1 base and J shed 0 bases, with 10 bases lying between them. The CDR3 loop reads CASSLGFGDSNQPQHF. In nucleotides, the CDR3 is TGTGCCAGCAGCTTAGGGTTCGGGGATAGCAATCAGCCCCAGCATTTT.

The V gene is TRBV5-4, the J gene TRBJ1-4; tentatively, D is TRBD1 (6 bases). V shed 3 bases and J shed 8 bases, with 20 bases lying between them. CDR3 length: 16 residues. Germline lookup yields CDR1 SGHNT and CDR2 YYREEE (reference sequence). The CDR3 is CASSSPNGGANEKLFF. CDR3 in DNA: TGTGCCAGCAGCTCGCCAAATGGGGGGGCCAACGAAAAACTGTTTTTT.

The J gene is TRBJ2-7, the V gene TRBV4-1; possible D gene TRBD1, 5 bases. V was trimmed by 0 bases and J by 0 bases, leaving 9 bases between them. This CDR3 comprises 15 residues. Germline-derived CDR1 and CDR2 are MGHRA and YSYEKL. The CDR3 here is CASSQDRASSYEQYF. The CDR3 DNA sequence: TGCGCCAGCAGCCAAGACAGGGCGAGCTCCTACGAGCAGTACTTC.

The chain joins TRBV28 to TRBJ1-2, with D maybe TRBD1 (5 bases). The CDR3 loop spans 13 amino acids. With 3 bases removed from V and 2 bases from J, the gap between germline ends came to 7 bases. Per the germline V gene, CDR1 is MDHEN and CDR2 is SYDVKM. This CDR3 reads CASSFQGNYGYTF. CDR3 coding DNA: TGTGCCAGCAGTTTCCAGGGCAACTATGGCTACACCTTC.

The genes are TRBV28 and TRBJ1-2; possible D gene TRBD1, 6 bases. This CDR3 has 13 amino acids. From germline, CDR1 is MDHEN and CDR2 SYDVKM. V dropped 4 bases and J dropped 6 bases, with 12 bases sitting between them. CDR3 amino acids: CASSYGGLDGYTF. CDR3 coding DNA: TGTGCCAGCAGTTATGGGGGGCTTGATGGCTACACCTTC.

This clone was counted between two and nine times. Other nucleotide sequences in the sample specify the same CDR3. The rearrangement links TRBV7-9 to TRBJ2-1; tentative D call: TRBD1 (5 bases). The CDR3 covers 16 residues. In germline, CDR1 is SEHNR, CDR2 FQNEAQ (reference sequence). V lost 5 bases, J lost 4 bases, and 18 bases lay in between. The CDR3 coding sequence is TGTGCCAGCAGCCCCGTTCCCAGGGCCTTTTACAATGAGCAGTTCTTC. This encodes CASSPVPRAFYNEQFF.

This clone was seen more than once but under ten times. V gene TRBV5-4 combines with J gene TRBJ1-6; 11 nucleotides agree with TRBD1. CDR1 is SGHNT, CDR2 YYREEE, per germline (reference sequence). This CDR3 comprises 15 residues. The V and J ends lost 5 bases and 7 bases, in that order; junction bases with no gene match: 5. The CDR3 DNA follows: TGTGCCAGCAGTACGGGGACAGGGGGAAATTCACCCCTCCACTTT. Protein: CASSTGTGGNSPLHF.